Shown below are 11 T cell receptor beta chains from a single sample sequenced in a study of cytomegalovirus exposure and HLA in healthy donors. PCR involved 60 Vbeta and 13 Jbeta primers. Sequenced by immunoSEQ multiplex PCR; TCRdb stores in-frame clones only, minus some. The sample yields 170,000 or so clones, about 80% seen once. The sample taken for sequencing was PBMCs. All receptors come from a man aged 60-69 years in good health and CMV-seronegative.

The chain couples TRBV6-5 to TRBJ2-1, with TRBD2 matching over 14 bases. J gave up 6 bases and V 11 bases, and 6 bases lay outside the gene matches. This CDR3 spans 14 amino acids. The germline V gene has CDR1 MNHEY and CDR2 SVGAGI. Here the CDR3 reads CAARLAGGSNEQFF. The CDR3 DNA reads TGTGCCGCGCGACTAGCGGGGGGGTCCAATGAGCAGTTCTTC.

The V and J genes are TRBV9 and TRBJ2-2; 9 bases are shared with TRBD2. Unmatched junction bases numbered 12, after V lost 3 bases and J lost 0 bases. CDR3 length: 19 amino acids. CDR1 and CDR2 from the germline V gene are SGDLS and YYNGEE. In DNA form, the CDR3 reads TGTGCCAGCAGCGCGGTTGGTGCTAGCGGGGCATCGAACACCGGGGAGCTGTTTTTT. Translating gives CASSAVGASGASNTGELFF.

The chain's CDR3 is CASSLVDRWSSYNSPLHF. In nucleotides, the CDR3 is TGCGCCAGCAGCTTGGTGGACAGGTGGAGCTCCTATAATTCACCCCTCCACTTT. This chain links TRBV5-1 with TRBJ1-6, with TRBD1 matching over 7 bases. CDR3 length: 18 residues. The V gene's germline CDR1 is SGHRS and CDR2 YFSETQ. Trimming cost V 0 bases and J 0 bases; bases outside gene matches: 6. Full variable domain (missing parts from reference TRBV5-1 and TRBJ1-6): KAGVTQTPRYLIKTRGQQVTLSCSPISGHRSVSWYQQTPGQGLQFLFEYFSETQRNKGNFPGRFSGRQFSNSRSEMNVSTLELGDSALYLCASSLVDRWSSYNSPLHFGNGTRLTVT.

The chain recombines TRBV5-4 with TRBJ2-1; 8 nucleotides align to TRBD2. The V gene end was trimmed by 4 bases and the J gene end by 2 bases; junction bases not matched to a gene: 11. The CDR3 extends over 17 amino acids. Germline CDR1 and CDR2: SGHNT and YYREEE (reference sequence). DNA for the CDR3: TGTGCCAGCAGCCGCGAAGGCGTACTAGCGGCCTACAATGAGCAGTTCTTC. Translating it yields CASSREGVLAAYNEQFF.

J is TRBJ2-1 and V is TRBV18; tentative D call: TRBD2 (6 bases). The CDR3 covers 16 residues. V dropped 2 bases and J dropped 2 bases, with 13 bases sitting between them. Germline lookup yields CDR1 KGHSH and CDR2 LQKENI. CDR3 coding DNA: TGTGCCAGCTCACCAGGAGCGGGCGATACCTACAATGAGCAGTTCTTC. It is translated as CASSPGAGDTYNEQFF. The variable domain in full, with the rest retrieved from reference TRBV18 and TRBJ2-1, is NAGVMQNPRHLVRRRGQEARLRCSPMKGHSHVYWYRQLPEEGLKFMVYLQKENIIDESGMPKERFSAEFPKEGPSILRIQQVVRGDSAAYFCASSPGAGDTYNEQFFGPGTRLTVL.

There are a few counts of this clone. The chain combines TRBV30 with TRBJ2-2; D gene uncertain. The germline V and J ends were trimmed by 3 bases and 6 bases, with 8 bases remaining between them. Germline CDR1 GTSNPN, CDR2 SVGIG (reference sequence). The CDR3 is 12 residues long. The CDR3 protein is CAWSASAGELFF. The DNA for the CDR3 is TGTGCCTGGAGCGCGTCCGCCGGGGAGCTGTTTTTT.

The chain links TRBV2 to TRBJ2-3, with D perhaps TRBD2 (5 bases). Trimming shortened V by 7 bases and J by 6 bases, and 20 bases separated the two germline ends. The CDR3 spans 15 residues. Per germline, CDR1 SNHLY and CDR2 FYNNEI. The CDR3 is CASIFTPLGGDTQYF. CDR3 DNA sequence: TGTGCCAGCATTTTCACACCCCTAGGAGGTGATACGCAGTATTTT.

The J gene is TRBJ2-2, the V gene TRBV2; D may be TRBD2 (5 bases). Trimming took 4 bases from V and 0 from J, leaving 15 bases between them. CDR3 length equals 17 residues. CDR1 is SNHLY, CDR2 FYNNEI, per germline. The CDR3 region has the DNA TGTGCCAGCAGTGGGGAGCGACCTTTGACGAACACCGGGGAGCTGTTTTTT. Its translation is CASSGERPLTNTGELFF.

This clone has just a few counts. This chain connects TRBV7-9 to TRBJ1-1, with D maybe TRBD1 (5 bases). V gave up 3 bases and J gave up 4 bases, with 9 bases separating them. Looked up from germline, CDR1 is SEHNR and CDR2 is FQNEAQ (reference sequence). The CDR3 loop spans 13 amino acids. The CDR3 spells CASSLAGPTEAFF. CDR3 bases: TGTGCCAGCAGCTTGGCAGGGCCCACTGAAGCTTTCTTT.

The sample holds one count of this clone. The chain carries TRBV4-1 and TRBJ2-7; 10 positions agree with TRBD1. CDR3 length: 15 amino acids. Germline trimming cut 5 bases from V and 5 bases from J; bases unmatched to any gene: 9. Germline V CDR1 and CDR2: MGHRA, YSYEKL. CDR3 bases: TGCGCCAGCAGCTACAGGACAGGGGGAAGCGACGAGCAGTACTTC. This codes for CASSYRTGGSDEQYF.

The genes are TRBV18 and TRBJ1-2; 8 bases are a match to TRBD1. The CDR3 length is 16 residues. The J segment lost 6 bases and the V segment lost 6 bases, leaving 15 bases of the junction unmatched. Germline V gene lookup returns CDR1 KGHSH and CDR2 LQKENI. The CDR3 here is CASSLGDRRTSHGYTF. The DNA for the CDR3 is TGTGCCAGCTCCCTGGGGGACAGGCGAACTTCCCATGGCTACACCTTC.